These 5 T cell receptor beta chains originate from one sample sequenced in a study of response to subunit inactivated influenza vaccine. MiXCR, run by TCRdb on the RT-PCR reads, gives a single entry per CDR3 protein. This sample has around 520,000 distinct CDR3 sequences, with about 25% found just once. Here the sequenced sample was CD4+ T cells sorted from PBMCs, taken about 5 days after vaccination. These receptors were taken from a man aged 50 or older who received an inactivated influenza vaccine.

This rearrangement joins TRBV5-6 to TRBJ2-5; 7 nucleotides match TRBD1. The germline V gene encodes CDR1 SGHDT and CDR2 YYEEEE. This CDR3 has 13 amino acids. Germline trimming cut 4 bases from V and 5 bases from J; bases unmatched to any gene: 5. CDR3 bases: TGTGCCAGCAGCAAAGGGACAGAGGAGACCCAGTACTTC. Translation gives CASSKGTEETQYF.

A few counts support this clonotype. The chain links TRBV20-1 to TRBJ1-2, with D possibly matching TRBD1 (5 bases). Trimming took off 2 bases at V and 5 bases at J, with 15 bases between the two ends. CDR3 size: 14 residues. CDR1 and CDR2 (germline): DFQATT, SNEGSKA (reference sequence). The CDR3 nucleotides are TGCAGTGCTAGACCGCCACAGGCAGGTTATGGCTACACCTTC. Its translation: CSARPPQAGYGYTF.

The chain couples TRBV6-1 to TRBJ2-2, with D possibly matching TRBD2 (6 bases). Germline values: CDR1 MNHNS, CDR2 SASEGT. Trimming left V 6 bases short and J 7 bases short, with 12 bases between. CDR3 length: 13 amino acids. CDR3 nucleotide sequence: TGTGCCAGCAGGGGTGGGGGGATCGGGGAGCTGTTTTTT. This gives the protein CASRGGGIGELFF.

V usage is TRBV11-2 and J usage is TRBJ2-7; the D is unclear. The germline V and J ends were trimmed by 0 bases and 2 bases, with 11 bases remaining between them. CDR3 length: 15 residues. Germline V gene data show CDR1 as SGHAT and CDR2 as FQNNGV. CDR3 coding DNA: TGTGCCAGCAGCTTAGATCAGGCAGTCGCCTACGAGCAGTACTTC. This codes for CASSLDQAVAYEQYF.

J is TRBJ2-1 and V is TRBV5-1; TRBD2 is a possible D gene (6 bases). The length of the CDR3 is 16 residues. Germline CDR1 reads SGHRS; CDR2 reads YFSETQ. Between the trimmed V and J ends, which lost 0 bases and 2 bases, there was a span of 12 bases. In nucleotides, the CDR3 is TGCGCCAGCAGCTTGGACGGTAGCGGACCCTACAATGAGCAGTTCTTC. Its protein product is CASSLDGSGPYNEQFF.